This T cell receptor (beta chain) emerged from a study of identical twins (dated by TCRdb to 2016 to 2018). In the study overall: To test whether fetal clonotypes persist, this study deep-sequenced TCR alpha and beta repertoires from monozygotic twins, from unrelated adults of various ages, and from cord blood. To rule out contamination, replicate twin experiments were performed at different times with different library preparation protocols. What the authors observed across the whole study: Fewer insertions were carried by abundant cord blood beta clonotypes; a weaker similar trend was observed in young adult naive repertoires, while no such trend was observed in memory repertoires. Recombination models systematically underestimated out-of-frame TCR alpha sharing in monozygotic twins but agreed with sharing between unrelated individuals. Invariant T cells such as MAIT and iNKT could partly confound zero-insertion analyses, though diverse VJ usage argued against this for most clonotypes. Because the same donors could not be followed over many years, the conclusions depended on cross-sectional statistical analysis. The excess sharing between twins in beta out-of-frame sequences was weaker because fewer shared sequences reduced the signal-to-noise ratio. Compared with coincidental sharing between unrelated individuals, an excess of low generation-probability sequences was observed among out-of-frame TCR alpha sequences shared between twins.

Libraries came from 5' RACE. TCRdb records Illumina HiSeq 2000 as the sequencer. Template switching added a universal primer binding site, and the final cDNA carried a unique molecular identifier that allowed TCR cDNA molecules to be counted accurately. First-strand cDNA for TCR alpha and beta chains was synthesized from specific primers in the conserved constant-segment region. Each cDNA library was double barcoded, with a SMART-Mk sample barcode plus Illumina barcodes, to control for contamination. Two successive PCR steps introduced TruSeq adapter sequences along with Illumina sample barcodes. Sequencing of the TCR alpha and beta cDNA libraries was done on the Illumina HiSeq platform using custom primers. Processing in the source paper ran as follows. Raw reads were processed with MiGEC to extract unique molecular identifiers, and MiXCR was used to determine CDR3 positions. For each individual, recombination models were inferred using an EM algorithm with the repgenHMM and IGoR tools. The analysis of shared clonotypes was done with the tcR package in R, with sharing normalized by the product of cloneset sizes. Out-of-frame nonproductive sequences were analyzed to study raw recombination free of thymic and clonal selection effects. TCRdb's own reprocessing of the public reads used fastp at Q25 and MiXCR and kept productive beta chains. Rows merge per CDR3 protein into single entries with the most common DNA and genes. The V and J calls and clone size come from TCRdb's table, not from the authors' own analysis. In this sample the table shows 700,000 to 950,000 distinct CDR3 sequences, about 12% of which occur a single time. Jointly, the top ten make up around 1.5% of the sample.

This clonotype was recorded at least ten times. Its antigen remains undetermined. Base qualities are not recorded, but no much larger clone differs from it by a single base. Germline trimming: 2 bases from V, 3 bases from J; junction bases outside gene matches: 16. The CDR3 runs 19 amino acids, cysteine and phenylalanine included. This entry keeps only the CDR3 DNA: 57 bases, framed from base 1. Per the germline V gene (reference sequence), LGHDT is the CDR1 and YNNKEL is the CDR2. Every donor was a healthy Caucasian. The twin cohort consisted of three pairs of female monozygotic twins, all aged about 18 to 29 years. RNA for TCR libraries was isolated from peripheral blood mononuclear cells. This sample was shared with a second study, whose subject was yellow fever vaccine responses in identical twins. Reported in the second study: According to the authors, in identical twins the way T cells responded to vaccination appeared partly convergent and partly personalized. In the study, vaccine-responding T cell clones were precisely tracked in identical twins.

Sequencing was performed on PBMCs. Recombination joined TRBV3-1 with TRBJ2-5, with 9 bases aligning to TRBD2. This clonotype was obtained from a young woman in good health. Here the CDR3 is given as CASSQTHRRLAGQKETQYF. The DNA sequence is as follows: TGTGCCAGCAGCCAAACACATCGGCGGCTAGCGGGACAAAAAGAGACCCAGTACTTC.